This T cell receptor (beta chain) is drawn from a study of cytomegalovirus exposure and HLA in healthy donors (dated by TCRdb to about 2017). Notes on the research overall: An earlier analysis of fewer than 750 of the donors reported about 280 Gb of sequence data and 117 million unique TCR beta sequences obtained from roughly 180 million T cells. An early release covering approximately 600 HLA-typed donors comprised approximately 300 gigabases of sequencing data and 65 million to 100 million unique TCR sequences. Genome-wide SNP genotypes for about 65% of the 666 donors were used in a later genetic analysis, which treated that subset as a discovery cohort. In addition to the first cohort of approximately 650 subjects, a separate validation cohort of 130 or so different subjects was used. Among the roughly 390 genotyped donors, approximately 81% belonged to the genetic ancestry cluster associated with self-reported Caucasian donors. Typing coverage differed by locus: A, B, C, DRB1 and DQB1 were typed in roughly 620-630 donors, DQA1 in about 510, DPA1 in around 600, and DPB1 in around 440. Using immunosequencing, the study profiled T cell repertoires from 640 or so subjects and related those repertoires to cytomegalovirus serostatus. Donor age, sex, ethnicity and CMV serostatus were compiled alongside the repertoire data. All discovery cohort repertoires had been generated using a single sequencing platform. Among around 400 genotyped donors of the cohort, an average of about 240,000 unique TCR beta nucleotide sequences were sequenced per donor, around a sixth of them non-productive. The aim of the study was to test whether cataloging public T cell receptors could identify signatures of past pathogen exposure. High-throughput TCR immunosequencing, statistical association of individual TCRs with disease status, and machine learning were combined to predict cytomegalovirus infection status. To study patterns of TCR occurrence, a later analysis re-analyzed previously published TCR beta repertoires from 700 or so donors and added high-resolution HLA genotyping. HLA typing included class I and class II loci at four-digit resolution. The later analysis used no new phenotypic data to find candidate immune exposures, relying instead on TCR beta sequences and their occurrence across donors. In an earlier analysis of roughly 540 of the donors, high-throughput TCR beta sequencing was used to judge whether each TCR beta V gene segment behaved as functional or pseudogenic. Four to six DR-DQ haplotypes were handled as single units for association and clustering, since linkage in the cohort was strong.

As regards this clone: The antigen this receptor binds is unknown. Per-base qualities were not stored, and no clone one base away is much larger.

In total, approximately 610 healthy bone marrow donors made up the cohort. At the time of sampling, all cohort members were nominally healthy, though unrecorded immune exposures were likely present. The donor tested CMV seronegative and was one of the 352 seronegative cohort members. Each donor provided a peripheral blood sample, and peripheral blood mononuclear cells were used for TCR beta sequencing. Genomic DNA was extracted from the blood cell samples with the Qiagen DNeasy Blood Extraction Kit. Library creation used the immunoSEQ multiplex PCR assay. For the multiplex PCR, a mixture combining 60 forward primers for TCR Vbeta segments and 13 reverse primers for TCR Jbeta segments was used. The CDR3 region of rearranged TCR beta genes was amplified from genomic DNA with a multiplex PCR assay. The Illumina HiSeq System was used to sequence the amplified TCR beta libraries as 87-base-pair reads. Per the source publication's procedure: Across the 500 to 700 repertoires, a later analysis counted tens of millions of unique TCR beta chains, about 10 million of which were shared by at least two donors. Raw reads were error-corrected and collapsed into unique sequences with a nearest-neighbor algorithm that merged closely related sequences to remove PCR and sequencing errors. V, D and J gene segments were assigned by aligning CDR3 sequences to IMGT reference sequences. For a sequence to be retained, a match of at least six nucleotides to both a V gene segment and a J gene segment was required. Rearrangements were classified as productive when the CDR3 lacked stop codons and remained in frame with V and J, and all other rearrangements were classified as non-productive. Following IMGT convention, CDR3 was defined as the stretch from the second conserved V-encoded cysteine to the conserved J-encoded phenylalanine. In an earlier analysis of roughly 580 of the donors, sequences lacking an unambiguous match to a single V gene segment were excluded. An earlier analysis of a few hundred of the donors classified V segments as functional when productive rearrangements were above 56.7% and as segregating when the standard deviation between donors was above 5%. A statistical classification framework was built to diagnose cytomegalovirus status from the catalog of TCR beta chain sequences. A later analysis assigned V and J genes by comparing TCR nucleotide sequences with IMGT/GENE-DB human TR gene sequences. Using the TCRdist pipeline, a later analysis assigned CDR3 sequences along with most-parsimonious VDJ recombination scenarios. A later analysis defined each TCR beta chain by its CDR3 amino acid sequence plus V-gene family, and excluded reads lacking a unique V-gene family. To address suspected cross-contamination and a sequencing artifact, a later analysis removed roughly 580 highly shared, low-generation-probability nucleotide sequences. A later analysis calculated a clonal expansion index for each public chain from normalized within-repertoire ranks of inferred template counts. In a later analysis, generation probabilities were computed with a VDJ recombination model fitted to out-of-frame rearrangements, and the resulting probabilities were checked against IGoR. In a later analysis, hypergeometric tests were used to score TCR-TCR, TCR-HLA and TCR-CMV co-occurrence, with a repertoire-size bias correction applied to TCR pairs. To estimate false discovery rates, a later analysis permuted the HLA or CMV assignments 20 times. A later analysis grouped co-occurring TCRs with DBSCAN, adding TCRdist sequence similarity when clustering within HLA-allele-positive subsets. Co-occurrence clustering excluded repertoires with fewer than 30,000 or more than 120,000 public chains, plus five with anomalous nucleotide sharing. TCRdb re-hosts the immuneACCESS table, in-frame sequences only. Its copies lack some clones; in the studies checked, an unresolved V gene accounts for under half of them, and the cause for the rest is not known. D and trimming come from the DNA, and the V and J calls and clone size come from that table. The sample yields roughly 200,000 clones; over 65% were counted once. Of the sample, approximately 0.6% falls within the top ten clones.

The CDR1 and CDR2 encoded by the germline V gene are ENHRY and SYGVKD. The CDR3 sequence holds 17 residues, the cysteine and phenylalanine included. Only the CDR3 region is kept as DNA, spanning 51 bases read in frame from base 1. Trimming leaves V shorter by 3 bases and J shorter by 0 bases, with the junction holding 2 bases beyond the gene matches. What the authors observed across the whole study: Because counts were too low, about 15 rarely observed V segments, including chromosome 9 orphons, were left out of the earlier analysis of a few hundred of the donors. Correlated functional status among segregating V segments might reflect linkage disequilibrium, but an unknown experimental factor could not be ruled out. The presence/absence analyses assumed that sequencing depth was roughly uniform across donors, and that assumption may not be true. According to a later genetic analysis, donors in an Asian-associated ancestry cluster had fewer N-insertions in productive TCRs than the roughly 700-donor mean. According to a later analysis, parvovirus B19, influenza, CMV and Epstein-Barr virus appeared linked to several top co-occurrence clusters. A later analysis found that HLA-associated TCR beta chains were more clonally expanded and had lower generation probabilities than equally common non-associated chains. A further reported finding was that TCR beta sequences accurately predicted the HLA-A and HLA-B alleles for most subjects in the first cohort. Because HLA typing was missing for some donors at each locus, association tests included only the typed subset. In vitro tests confirmed that a few of the cytomegalovirus-associated TCR beta chains recognize cytomegalovirus antigens. The only immune exposure information available for the cohort was CMV serostatus. The classifier was reported to diagnose cytomegalovirus status with high specificity and sensitivity in both the original and validation cohorts. Across donors, most TCR sequences were observed very rarely, whereas some public TCRs were present in many individuals. The authors suggested that the approach could potentially be extended to other disease states and immunological phenotypes. Some IMGT-functional V segments, including TRBV6-2 and TRBV6-3, could not be told apart with the 87-base-pair reads, so those segments were excluded. The cohort was sequenced for TCR beta chains only, and without alpha or paired-chain data the features that could be detected were limited. Broadly in line with IMGT annotations, most TCR beta V segments showed up in productive rearrangements about 90% or about 30% of the time in an earlier analysis of a few hundred of the donors. At a false discovery rate of 0.05, a later analysis linked 16,951 TCR beta sequences to specific HLA alleles. A later analysis found that most CMV-associated TCR beta chains appeared HLA-restricted, with HLA associations seemingly driven largely by CMV exposure. A later genetic analysis associated a missense DCLRE1C variant with V-gene and J-gene trimming of TCR beta chains, and an independent cohort replicated the association. In the study, some 160 TCR beta chains were listed as associated with cytomegalovirus. A cluster of highly shared sequence variants was judged likely to be a technical artifact of the sequencing pipeline. In a later analysis, TCR association rates were found to vary across HLA loci, with the most associated TCRs seen for DRB1 alleles and the fewest for HLA-C alleles. When HLA alleles, especially DR and DQ, strongly co-occurred, attributing TCR associations to individual alleles was difficult.

Material: PBMCs. The sequence derives from a man between 18 and 35 years old in good health and CMV-seronegative. This chain is built from TRBV10-3 and TRBJ2-2; 12 central bases correspond to TRBD2. CDR3 sequence: CAISDLAGGSNTGELFF. The DNA sequence is TGTGCCATCAGTGATCTAGCGGGAGGGTCGAACACCGGGGAGCTGTTTTTT.